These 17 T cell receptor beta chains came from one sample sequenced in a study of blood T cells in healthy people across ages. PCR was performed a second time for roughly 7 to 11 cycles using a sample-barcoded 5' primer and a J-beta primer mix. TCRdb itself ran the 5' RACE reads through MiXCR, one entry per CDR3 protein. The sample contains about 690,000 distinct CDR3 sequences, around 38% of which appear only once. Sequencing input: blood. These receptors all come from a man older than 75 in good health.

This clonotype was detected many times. In nucleotides, the CDR3 is TGCAGCGTTGAAGAGGGGTTGGAGACCCAGTACTTC. Translated, it gives CSVEEGLETQYF. V is TRBV29-1 and J is TRBJ2-5; D gene unclear. The CDR3 covers 12 residues. V shed 0 bases and J shed 5 bases, with 7 bases lying between them. The germline V gene has CDR1 SQVTM and CDR2 ANQGSEA.

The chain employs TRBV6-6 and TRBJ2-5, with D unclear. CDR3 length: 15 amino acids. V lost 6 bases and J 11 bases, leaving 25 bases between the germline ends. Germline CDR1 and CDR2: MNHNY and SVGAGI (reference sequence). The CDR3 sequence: CASSQIFSGYNEQYF. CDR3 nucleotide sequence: TGTGCCAGCAGCCAAATTTTCTCGGGCTACAATGAGCAGTACTTC.

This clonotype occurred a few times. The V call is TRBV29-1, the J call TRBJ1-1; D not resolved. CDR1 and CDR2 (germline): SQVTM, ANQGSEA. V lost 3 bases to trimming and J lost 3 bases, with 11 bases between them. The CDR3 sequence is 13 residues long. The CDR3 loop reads CSVDPALDTEAFF. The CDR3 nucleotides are TGCAGCGTTGATCCGGCCCTGGACACTGAAGCTTTCTTT.

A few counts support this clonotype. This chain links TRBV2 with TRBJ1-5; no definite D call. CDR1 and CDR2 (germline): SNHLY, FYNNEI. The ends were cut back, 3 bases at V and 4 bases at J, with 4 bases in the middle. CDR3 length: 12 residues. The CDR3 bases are TGTGCCAGCAGTGAGGCAAATCAGCCCCAGCATTTT. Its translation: CASSEANQPQHF.

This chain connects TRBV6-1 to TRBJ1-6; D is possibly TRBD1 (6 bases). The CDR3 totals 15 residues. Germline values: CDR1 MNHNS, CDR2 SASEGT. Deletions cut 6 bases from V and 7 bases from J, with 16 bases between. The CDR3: CASSVAGARNSPLHF. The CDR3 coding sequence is TGTGCCAGCAGCGTGGCGGGGGCGAGGAATTCACCCCTCCACTTT.

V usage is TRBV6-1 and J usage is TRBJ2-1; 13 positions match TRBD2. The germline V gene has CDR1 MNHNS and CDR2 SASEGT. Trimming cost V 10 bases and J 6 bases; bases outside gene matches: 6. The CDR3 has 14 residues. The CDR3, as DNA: TGTGCCAACAGGGGACTAGCGGGGAGCAATGAGCAGTTCTTC. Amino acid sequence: CANRGLAGSNEQFF.

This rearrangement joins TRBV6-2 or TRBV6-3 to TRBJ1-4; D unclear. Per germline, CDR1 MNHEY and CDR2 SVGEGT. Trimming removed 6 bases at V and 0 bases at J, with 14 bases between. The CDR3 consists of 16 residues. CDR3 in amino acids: CASSDGRAATNEKLFF. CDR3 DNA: TGTGCCAGCAGCGACGGACGGGCTGCAACTAATGAAAAACTGTTTTTT.

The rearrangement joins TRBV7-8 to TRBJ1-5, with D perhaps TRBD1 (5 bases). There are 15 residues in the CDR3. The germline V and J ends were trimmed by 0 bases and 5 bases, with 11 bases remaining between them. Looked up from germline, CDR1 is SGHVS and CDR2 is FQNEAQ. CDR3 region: CASSLASGRDQPQHF. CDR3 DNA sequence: TGTGCCAGCAGCTTAGCCTCCGGCAGGGATCAGCCCCAGCATTTT.

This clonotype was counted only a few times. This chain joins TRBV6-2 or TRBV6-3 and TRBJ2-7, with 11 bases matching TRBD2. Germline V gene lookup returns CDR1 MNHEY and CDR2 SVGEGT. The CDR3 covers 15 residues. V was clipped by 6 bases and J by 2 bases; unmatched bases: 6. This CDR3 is CASRLAGDSTYEQYF. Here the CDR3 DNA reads TGTGCCAGCAGACTAGCGGGAGATTCAACCTACGAGCAGTACTTC.

CDR3 in amino acids: CASSPQQGNDEQYF. The CDR3 DNA reads as TGTGCCAGCTCACCACAACAGGGGAACGACGAGCAGTACTTC. The chain links TRBV18 to TRBJ2-7; 7 nucleotides align to TRBD1. The CDR3 has 14 amino acids. The germline V gene encodes CDR1 KGHSH and CDR2 LQKENI. Trimming cost V 1 base and J 5 bases; bases outside gene matches: 5.

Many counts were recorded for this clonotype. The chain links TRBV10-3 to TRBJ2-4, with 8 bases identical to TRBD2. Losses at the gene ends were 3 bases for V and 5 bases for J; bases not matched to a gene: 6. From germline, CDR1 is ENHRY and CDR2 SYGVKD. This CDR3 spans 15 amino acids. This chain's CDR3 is CAISEAGVKENIQYF. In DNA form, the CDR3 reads TGTGCCATCAGTGAAGCGGGAGTTAAGGAAAACATTCAGTACTTC.

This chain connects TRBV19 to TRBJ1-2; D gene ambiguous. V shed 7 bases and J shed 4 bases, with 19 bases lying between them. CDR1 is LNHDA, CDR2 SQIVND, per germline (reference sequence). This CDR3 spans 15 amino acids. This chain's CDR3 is CASTPQAGGIYGYTF. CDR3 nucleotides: TGTGCCAGTACTCCTCAGGCGGGAGGGATCTATGGCTACACCTTC.

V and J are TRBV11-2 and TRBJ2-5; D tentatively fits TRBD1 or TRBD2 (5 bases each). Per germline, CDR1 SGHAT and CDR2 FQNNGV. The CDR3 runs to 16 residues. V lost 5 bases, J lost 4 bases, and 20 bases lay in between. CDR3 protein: CASSRDADSGRETQYF. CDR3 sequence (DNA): TGTGCCAGCAGCCGCGACGCAGATTCAGGGAGAGAGACCCAGTACTTC.

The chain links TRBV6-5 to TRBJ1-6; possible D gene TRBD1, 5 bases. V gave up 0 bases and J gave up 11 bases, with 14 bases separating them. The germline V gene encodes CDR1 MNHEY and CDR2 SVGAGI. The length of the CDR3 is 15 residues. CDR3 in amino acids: CASSYSNQGTAPLHF. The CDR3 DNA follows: TGTGCCAGCAGTTACTCGAATCAGGGTACGGCACCCCTCCACTTT.

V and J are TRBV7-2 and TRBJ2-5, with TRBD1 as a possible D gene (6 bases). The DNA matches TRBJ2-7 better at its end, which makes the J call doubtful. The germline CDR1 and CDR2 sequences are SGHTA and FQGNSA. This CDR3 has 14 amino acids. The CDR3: CASSVVRQGNEQYF. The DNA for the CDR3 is TGTGCCAGCAGCGTAGTCCGGCAGGGGAACGAGCAGTACTTC.

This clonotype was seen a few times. The CDR3 coding sequence is TGTGCCATCAGTGCCGGGACGAAGGAGACCCAGTACTTC. This translates into CAISAGTKETQYF. The genes are TRBV10-3 and TRBJ2-5; the D gene could be TRBD1 or TRBD2 (5 bases each). The CDR3 length is 13 residues. V gave up 4 bases and J gave up 5 bases, with 11 bases separating them. In germline, CDR1 is ENHRY, CDR2 SYGVKD.

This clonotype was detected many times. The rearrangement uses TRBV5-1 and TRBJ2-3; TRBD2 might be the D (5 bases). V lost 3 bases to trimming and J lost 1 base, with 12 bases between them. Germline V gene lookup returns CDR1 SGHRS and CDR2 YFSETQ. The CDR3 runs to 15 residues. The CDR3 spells CASSSRGGGTDTQYF. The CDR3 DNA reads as TGCGCCAGCAGCTCCAGAGGAGGTGGCACAGATACGCAGTATTTT.